Below are 28 T cell receptor beta chains sequenced from a single sample in a study of CD8+CD57+ T cells in acquired aplastic anemia. The template used for profiling TCR beta VDJ and CDR3 was genomic DNA. MiXCR, run by TCRdb on the reads, gives a single entry per CDR3 protein. Among about 260,000 distinct CDR3 sequences listed, around 82% were seen once. Whoever was chosen for sequencing had shown CD8+CD57+ cell expansion by flow cytometry. The sequenced sample was sorted CD4+, CD8+, or CD8+CD57+ T cells (not recorded which) from PBMCs. These TCRs come from a human donor with aplastic anemia.

The CDR3 coding sequence is TGTGCCAGCAGCTTCGCGGGTGGTCCCGTTACGCAGCATTATTTT. Its translation: CASSFAGGPVTQHYF. The chain has TRBV7-2 and TRBJ2-3; a weak D match, TRBD2 (5 bases). The V end lost 3 bases, the J end lost 15 bases, and 25 bases lay between the germline ends. The CDR3 runs 15 residues. CDR1 is SGHTA and CDR2 is FQGNSA in the germline V gene.

A remark on this clonotype: The junction and the germline gene differ at one end; a read error may be behind it. The chain uses TRBV7-6 and TRBJ2-3; 10 positions agree with TRBD1. The CDR3 is made up of 14 amino acids. Germline values: CDR1 SGHVS, CDR2 FNYEAQ. CDR3 DNA sequence: TGTGCCAGCAGCTTTGACAGGGGGCTAGCACCCCAGCACTTT. Encoded protein: CASSFDRGLAPQHF.

The chain carries TRBV5-8 and TRBJ1-2, with no clear D. Between the trimmed V and J ends, which lost 2 bases and 8 bases, there was a span of 13 bases. CDR3 length: 13 residues. CDR1 and CDR2 from the germline V gene are SGHTS and YDEGEE. The CDR3 DNA follows: TGTGCCAGCAGCTTTACGGCGGATCGGGGCTACACCTTC. It codes for CASSFTADRGYTF. The full variable domain, with the rest looked up from reference TRBV5-8 and TRBJ1-2, is EAGVTQSPTHLIKTRGQQATLRCSPISGHTSVYWYQQALGLGLQFLLWYDEGEERNRGNFPPRFSGRQFPNYSSELNVNALELEDSALYLCASSFTADRGYTFGSGTRLTVV.

The chain recombines TRBV5-6 with TRBJ2-7, with 7 bases lining up with TRBD2. CDR1 SGHDT and CDR2 YYEEEE come from the germline V gene. The J segment lost 5 bases and the V segment lost 0 bases, leaving 5 bases of the junction unmatched. CDR3 length: 14 amino acids. Here the CDR3 DNA reads TGTGCCAGCAGCTTGGGGGAGGGCATGGACGAGCAGTACTTC. It specifies CASSLGEGMDEQYF.

The genes are TRBV2 and TRBJ1-1, with 8 bases that match TRBD1. Losses at the gene ends were 6 bases for V and 1 base for J; bases not matched to a gene: 7. Germline V CDR1 and CDR2: SNHLY, FYNNEI. This CDR3 contains 15 residues. In DNA, the CDR3 is TGTGCCAGCAGCGGAGATGGGACAGGGAACACTGAAGCTTTCTTT. Protein sequence: CASSGDGTGNTEAFF.

As for this clonotype: A junction boundary mismatches the germline segment, possibly from a read error. The chain joins TRBV7-9 to TRBJ2-3, with TRBD1 as a possible D gene (6 bases). There are 14 residues in the CDR3. Germline CDR1 and CDR2: SEHNR and FQNEAQ (reference sequence). CDR3 nucleotide sequence: TGTGCCAGCAGCTCGCCTACAGGGAACGAGGTCATGTACTTT. Protein sequence: CASSSPTGNEVMYF.

This clonotype was picked up a small number of times. The conserved final phenylalanine or tryptophan is absent from the CDR3, which likely points to a read error. The DNA is omitted, as the CDR3 cannot be located on it reliably, and the CDR3 follows TCRdb's listing. CDR3 sequence reads: CASSLQGGARDKY. The rearrangement joins TRBV7-9 to TRBJ2-3; the table's TRBD1 call for D was not verified on the DNA. Both ends counted, the CDR3 spans 13 residues. Germline CDR1 SEHNR, CDR2 FQNEAQ (reference sequence).

A word on this clonotype: The limits of the CDR3 on the DNA are not certain, so only TCRdb's listed CDR3 is given. The gene calls are TRBV9 and TRBJ1-2. Germline V CDR1 and CDR2: SGDLS, YYNGEE. The CDR3 totals 16 residues, both ends included. This CDR3 is CASSSGSEAQYFGYTF.

The rearrangement uses TRBV7-2 and TRBJ2-4; 10 bases are a match to TRBD1. V trimming: 3 bases; J trimming: 7 bases; junction bases outside the gene matches: 15. This CDR3 comprises 18 residues. The germline CDR1 and CDR2 sequences are SGHTA and FQGNSA. In DNA form, the CDR3 reads TGTGCCAGCAGCTTGACAGGGGGCGCCGACTATGCCTACAACATTCAGTACTTC. It is translated as CASSLTGGADYAYNIQYF.

Concerning this clonotype itself: A read error is likely, as this CDR3 ends without the conserved phenylalanine or tryptophan. Because the CDR3's place on the DNA is in doubt, the DNA is left out and the CDR3 is given as listed by TCRdb. The rearrangement joins TRBV7-2 to TRBJ2-3; TRBD1 reflects the table's D call only, with no check against the DNA. The CDR3 contains 12 residues when both ends are counted. Germline values: CDR1 SGHTA, CDR2 FQGNSA. CDR3 sequence reads: CASSLGRNYGYT.

The CDR3 DNA reads TGTGCCAGCAGTGTGGGACAGCACTACGAGCAGTACGTC. Translated: CASSVGQHYEQYV. V is TRBV2 and J is TRBJ2-7; 7 nucleotides match TRBD1. The V gene's germline CDR1 is SNHLY and CDR2 FYNNEI. The V segment lost 4 bases and the J segment 3 bases; nucleotides outside the gene matches: 3. CDR3 length: 13 residues.

The sample holds one count of this clonotype. It is unclear where the CDR3 begins or ends on the DNA, so no DNA is shown, and the CDR3 is as TCRdb lists it. The CDR3: CASSLEADRGYTFGSGYV. This chain uses TRBV2 with TRBJ2-7; TRBD1 is taken as the D call from the table, unchecked against the DNA. Termini included, the CDR3 measures 18 amino acids. Germline V lookup: CDR1 SNHLY, CDR2 FYNNEI.

V usage is TRBV11-3 and J usage is TRBJ2-5; D is uncertain. Trimming stripped 0 bases from V and 2 bases from J, with 7 bases between. The CDR3 is 14 amino acids. Looked up from germline, CDR1 is SGHNT and CDR2 is YENEEA. The CDR3, as DNA: TGTGCCAGCAGCTTAGATCTCGAGCAAGAGACCCAGTACTTC. Protein: CASSLDLEQETQYF. The full variable domain, completed using reference TRBV11-3 and TRBJ2-5, is EAGVVQSPRYKIIEKKQPVAFWCNPISGHNTLYWYLQNLGQGPELLIRYENEEAVDDSQLPKDRFSAERLKGVDSTLKIQPAELGDSAVYLCASSLDLEQETQYFGPGTRLLVL.

A remark on this clonotype: The missing conserved phenylalanine or tryptophan at the end of this CDR3 makes a read error likely. The DNA is left out, because the CDR3 cannot be placed on it with certainty; the CDR3 is given as TCRdb lists it. J is TRBJ2-1 and V is TRBV7-8; the D segment call TRBD1 is taken from the table without a DNA check. Termini included, the CDR3 measures 16 amino acids. The germline V gene has CDR1 SGHVS and CDR2 FQNEAQ. The CDR3 loop reads CASSLAGGADTQYFFS.

The chain employs TRBV5-1 and TRBJ1-6, with D possibly TRBD1 on 5 matching bases. This CDR3 is 16 amino acids long. The germline V gene has CDR1 SGHRS and CDR2 YFSETQ. V lost 2 bases and J 9 bases, leaving 18 bases between the germline ends. CDR3 coding DNA: TGCGCCAGCAGCTTAACAGGCCAGGCTATCGGTTCACCCCTCCACTTT. Amino acid sequence: CASSLTGQAIGSPLHF.

Worth noting for this clonotype: It is unclear where the CDR3 begins or ends on the DNA, so no DNA is shown, and the CDR3 is as TCRdb lists it. The chain combines TRBV7-3 with TRBJ2-3; the table names TRBD2, a call not compared with the DNA. The CDR3 is made up of 14 amino acids, end residues included. Germline assignment: CDR1 SGHTA and CDR2 FQGTGA. CDR3 residues: CASSFAGGSDTQQF.

The rearrangement links TRBV28 to TRBJ1-2; 7 nucleotides line up with TRBD1. Germline trimming cut 3 bases from V and 5 bases from J; bases unmatched to any gene: 3. This CDR3 spans 13 amino acids. Germline lookup yields CDR1 MDHEN and CDR2 SYDVKM. In DNA, the CDR3 is TGTGCCAGCAGTTTGACAGGGATGTATGGCTACACCTTC. This gives the protein CASSLTGMYGYTF.

About this clonotype: No conserved phenylalanine or tryptophan ends this CDR3, so it is likely a read error. It is unclear where the CDR3 begins or ends on the DNA, so no DNA is shown, and the CDR3 is as TCRdb lists it. V is TRBV19 and J is TRBJ1-5. Per the germline V gene, CDR1 is LNHDA and CDR2 is SQIVND (reference sequence). The CDR3 is 15 residues long, counting both termini. This chain's CDR3 is CASSMTWGNEQSLRS.

The chain links TRBV7-8 to TRBJ2-6; D is undetermined. V lost 0 bases and J 9 bases, leaving 18 bases between the germline ends. The germline V gene encodes CDR1 SGHVS and CDR2 FQNEAQ. The CDR3 has 17 residues. CDR3 protein: CASSLARGPYTHNVLTF. The CDR3 region has the DNA TGTGCCAGCAGCTTAGCGAGAGGTCCCTATACGCACAACGTCCTGACTTTC.

The chain is built from TRBV11-2 and TRBJ1-2; TRBD1 aligns across 9 bases. J gave up 3 bases and V 5 bases, and 7 bases lay outside the gene matches. This CDR3 spans 15 amino acids. Germline-derived CDR1 and CDR2 are SGHAT and FQNNGV. The CDR3, as DNA: TGTGCCAGCAGCCCCCAACAGGGGGCCGACTATGGCTACACCTTC. Translating gives CASSPQQGADYGYTF.

This clonotype was detected only a few times. The chain joins TRBV7-6 to TRBJ2-5; D gene uncertain. V lost 5 bases, J lost 3 bases, and 4 bases lay in between. Germline CDR1 and CDR2: SGHVS and FNYEAQ. This CDR3 contains 11 residues. CDR3 loop: CASSQKETQYF. CDR3 bases: TGTGCCAGCAGCCAGAAAGAGACCCAGTACTTC.

This clonotype has only one observation. This chain uses TRBV11-3 with TRBJ1-3; tentative D call: TRBD1 (5 bases). V was trimmed by 5 bases and J by 11 bases, leaving 13 bases between them. CDR1 is SGHNT, CDR2 YENEEA, per germline. The CDR3 runs to 12 residues. In DNA, the CDR3 is TGTGCCAGCAGCCGGGACTACTCCTCCATATATTTT. Encoded protein: CASSRDYSSIYF.

The chain links TRBV20-1 to TRBJ1-1; no reliable D call. Germline CDR1 reads DFQATT; CDR2 reads SNEGSKA (reference sequence). This CDR3 has 15 residues. The CDR3 spells CSASSWERKNTEAFF. The CDR3 DNA reads TGCAGCGCAAGTAGTTGGGAACGTAAGAACACTGAAGCTTTCTTT.

The V call is TRBV5-5, the J call TRBJ2-7; weak D call: TRBD2 (5 bases). The CDR3 has 15 residues. Trimming stripped 2 bases from V and 0 bases from J, with 12 bases between. Germline lookup yields CDR1 SGHKS and CDR2 YYEKEE (reference sequence). CDR3 sequence (DNA): TGTGCCAGCAGCTTCGTTGAGGGATTCTCCTACGAGCAGTACTTC. This encodes CASSFVEGFSYEQYF.

The V and J genes are TRBV4-2 and TRBJ1-1, with TRBD1 matching over 7 bases. V lost 3 bases and J lost 3; bases outside the gene matches: 7. CDR1 is LGHNA and CDR2 is YNFKEQ in the germline V gene. The CDR3 is 15 amino acids. The CDR3 sequence is CASSHSDRDDTEAFF. The CDR3 DNA is TGTGCCAGCAGCCATTCTGACAGGGACGACACTGAAGCTTTCTTT.

This clonotype has a handful of counts. V gene TRBV5-6 combines with J gene TRBJ2-7; 7 positions match TRBD1. Germline-derived CDR1 and CDR2 are SGHDT and YYEEEE. Trimming took 1 base from V and 1 from J; bases not matched to a gene: 14. CDR3 size: 18 residues. The CDR3 bases are TGTGCCAGCAGCTTGCAGACGGACGGGACAGCCCTTTCCTACGAGCAGTACGTC. Translation gives CASSLQTDGTALSYEQYV.

This clonotype has just one count. This CDR3 fails to terminate in the conserved phenylalanine or tryptophan, so it likely reflects a read error. Because the CDR3's place on the DNA is in doubt, the DNA is left out and the CDR3 is given as listed by TCRdb. This chain links TRBV7-2 with TRBJ2-3; no DNA check was done on the table's D call, TRBD2. The CDR3 spans 14 amino acids, including both terminal residues. Looked up from germline, CDR1 is SGHTA and CDR2 is FQGNSA. The CDR3 region is CASSLTGGAGNTFV.

The chain joins TRBV11-3 to TRBJ1-6; no firm D call. Trimming removed 11 bases at V and 16 bases at J, with 18 bases between. This CDR3 has 11 amino acids. Per the germline V gene, CDR1 is SGHNT and CDR2 is YENEEA. The CDR3 DNA sequence: TGTGCCGCCAGCTTAGATTCAACACTCCACTTT. Translated, it gives CAASLDSTLHF. Combining the CDR3 with reference TRBV11-3 and TRBJ1-6 gives the whole variable domain EAGVVQSPRYKIIEKKQPVAFWCNPISGHNTLYWYLQNLGQGPELLIRYENEEAVDDSQLPKDRFSAERLKGVDSTLKIQPAELGDSAVYLCAASLDSTLHFGNGTRLTVT.